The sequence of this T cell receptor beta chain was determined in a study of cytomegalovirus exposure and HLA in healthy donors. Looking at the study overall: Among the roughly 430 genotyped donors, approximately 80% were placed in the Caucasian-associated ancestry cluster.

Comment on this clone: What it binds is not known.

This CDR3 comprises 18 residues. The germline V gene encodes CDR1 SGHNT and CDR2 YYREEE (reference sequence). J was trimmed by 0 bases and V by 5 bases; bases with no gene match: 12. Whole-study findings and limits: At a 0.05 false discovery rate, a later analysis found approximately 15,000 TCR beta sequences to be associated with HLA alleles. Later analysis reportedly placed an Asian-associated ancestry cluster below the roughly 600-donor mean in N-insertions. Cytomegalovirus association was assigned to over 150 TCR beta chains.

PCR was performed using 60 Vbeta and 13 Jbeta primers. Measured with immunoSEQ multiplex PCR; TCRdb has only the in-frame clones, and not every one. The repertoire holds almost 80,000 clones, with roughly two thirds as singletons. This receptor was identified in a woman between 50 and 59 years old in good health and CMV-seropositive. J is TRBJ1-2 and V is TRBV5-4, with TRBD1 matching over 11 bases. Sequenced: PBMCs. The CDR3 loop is CASSPQWTGGDPNYGYTF. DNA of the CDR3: TGTGCCAGCAGTCCTCAATGGACAGGGGGCGATCCTAACTATGGCTACACCTTC.